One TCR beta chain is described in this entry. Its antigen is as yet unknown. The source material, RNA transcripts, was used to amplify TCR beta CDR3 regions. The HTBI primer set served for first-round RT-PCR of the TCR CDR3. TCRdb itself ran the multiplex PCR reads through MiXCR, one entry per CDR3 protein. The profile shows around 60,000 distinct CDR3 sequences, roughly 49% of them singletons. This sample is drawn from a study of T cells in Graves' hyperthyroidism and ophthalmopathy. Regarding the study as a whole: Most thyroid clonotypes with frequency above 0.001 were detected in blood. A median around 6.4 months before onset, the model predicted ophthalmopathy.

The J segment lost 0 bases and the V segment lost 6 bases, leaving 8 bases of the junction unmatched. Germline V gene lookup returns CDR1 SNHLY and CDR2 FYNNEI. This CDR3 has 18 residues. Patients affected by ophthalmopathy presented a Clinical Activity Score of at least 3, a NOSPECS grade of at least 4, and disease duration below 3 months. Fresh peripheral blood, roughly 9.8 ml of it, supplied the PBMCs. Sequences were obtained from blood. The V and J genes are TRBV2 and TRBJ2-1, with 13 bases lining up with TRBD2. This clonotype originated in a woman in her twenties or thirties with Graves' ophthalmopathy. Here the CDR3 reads CASRETSGRAFSYNEQFF. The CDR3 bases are TGTGCCAGCAGGGAAACTAGCGGGAGGGCCTTCTCCTACAATGAGCAGTTCTTC.